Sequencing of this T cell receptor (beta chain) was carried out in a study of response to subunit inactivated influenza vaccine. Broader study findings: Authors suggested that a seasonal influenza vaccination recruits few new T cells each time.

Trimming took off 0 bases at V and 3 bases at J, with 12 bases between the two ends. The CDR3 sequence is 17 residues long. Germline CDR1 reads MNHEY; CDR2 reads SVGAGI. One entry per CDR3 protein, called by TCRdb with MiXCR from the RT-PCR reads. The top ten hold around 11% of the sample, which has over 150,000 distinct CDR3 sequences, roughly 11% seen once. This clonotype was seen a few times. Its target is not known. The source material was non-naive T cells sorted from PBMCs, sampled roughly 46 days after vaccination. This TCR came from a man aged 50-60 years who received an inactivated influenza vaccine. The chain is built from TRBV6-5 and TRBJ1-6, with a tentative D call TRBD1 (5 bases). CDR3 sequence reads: CASSYSGVSGYNSPLHF. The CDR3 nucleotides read TGTGCCAGCAGTTACTCAGGGGTGTCAGGCTATAATTCACCCCTCCACTTT.